A selection of T cell receptor beta chains follows, all from one sample in a study of blood T cell repertoires in COVID-19. Sequencing was performed with immunoSEQ multiplex PCR; in TCRdb, only in-frame clones are kept and a portion is missing. The data show about 270,000 clones, more than 75% seen once. The sequenced sample consisted of PBMCs or T cells enriched from blood (not recorded which). The source is a woman in her sixties or seventies in a cohort exposed to, infected with or recovered from COVID-19 (not recorded which). Both conserved end residues are part of each CDR3. The order of the fields is D gene, J gene, V gene, CDR3 protein. D genes are given only for firm matches.

D gene: TRBD2; J gene: TRBJ2-7; V gene: TRBV5-6; CDR3 protein: CASSPGTSGRGREQYF
D gene: TRBD2; J gene: TRBJ2-7; V gene: TRBV28; CDR3 protein: CASSGGTSGSYEQYF
D gene: .; J gene: TRBJ2-1; V gene: TRBV20-1; CDR3 protein: CSVAQGNEQFF
D gene: .; J gene: TRBJ2-5; V gene: TRBV27; CDR3 protein: CASSPEQDLRGQETQYF
D gene: .; J gene: TRBJ1-1; V gene: TRBV6-5; CDR3 protein: CASSYSGTRGEAFF
D gene: .; J gene: TRBJ2-1; V gene: TRBV6-1; CDR3 protein: CASSEDGGGGYEQFF
D gene: TRBD1; J gene: TRBJ1-1; V gene: TRBV27; CDR3 protein: CASSSPPGTGGTEAFF
D gene: TRBD2; J gene: TRBJ2-1; V gene: TRBV6-5; CDR3 protein: CASSYGGRGYNEQFF
D gene: .; J gene: TRBJ2-5; V gene: TRBV4-1; CDR3 protein: CASSQARPGGETQYF
D gene: TRBD2; J gene: TRBJ2-7; V gene: TRBV28; CDR3 protein: CASSPHGGISYEQYF
D gene: .; J gene: TRBJ2-5; V gene: TRBV5-4; CDR3 protein: CASSFSGSAGTQYF
D gene: TRBD2; J gene: TRBJ2-7; V gene: TRBV10-2; CDR3 protein: CASRGTSGSTYEQYF
D gene: .; J gene: TRBJ2-7; V gene: TRBV7-9; CDR3 protein: CASSLEGGISSSYEQYF
D gene: TRBD1; J gene: TRBJ1-1; V gene: TRBV6-6; CDR3 protein: CASSYPGQGTEAFF
D gene: .; J gene: TRBJ2-6; V gene: TRBV30; CDR3 protein: CAWSVLRQEQSSGANVLTF